This is a list of T cell receptor beta chains from one sample in a study of neurological immune-mediated disorders. TCRdb independently ran MiXCR on the 5' RACE reads; one entry per CDR3 protein. The table lists about 40,000 distinct CDR3 sequences, roughly 15% of them singletons, with 20% to 30% in the top ten. Sequences were obtained from PBMCs. Receptors originate from a woman aged 50 to 65 with HTLV-1-associated myelopathy (HAM/TSP). Both conserved end residues are part of each CDR3. The D gene is left open where the match is weak. Clone size is given for some rows only: seen once, a few or many times, or a class if the clone is expanded.

len: 13; j_gene: TRBJ1-1; d_gene: TRBD1; abundance: many; v_gene: TRBV6-6; CDR3aa: CASSLTGADPAFF; CDR3nt: TGTGCCAGCAGTTTGACAGGGGCAGACCCCGCTTTCTTT
len: 11; j_gene: TRBJ1-2; d_gene: NA; abundance: NA; v_gene: TRBV20-1; CDR3aa: CSARDMGGYSF; CDR3nt: TGCAGTGCTAGAGATATGGGGGGCTACTCCTTT
len: 19; j_gene: TRBJ2-1; d_gene: TRBD2; abundance: many; v_gene: TRBV20-1; CDR3aa: CSARRGLAGGRGRDNEQFF; CDR3nt: TGCAGTGCTAGAAGGGGGCTAGCGGGGGGCCGGGGCCGCGACAATGAGCAGTTCTTC
len: 14; j_gene: TRBJ2-7; d_gene: NA; abundance: NA; v_gene: TRBV20-1; CDR3aa: CSARGPKGSYEQYF; CDR3nt: TGCAGTGCTAGAGGGCCAAAGGGTTCCTACGAGCAGTACTTC
len: 12; j_gene: TRBJ1-6; d_gene: NA; abundance: many; v_gene: TRBV5-1; CDR3aa: CASSLEGSPLHF; CDR3nt: TGCGCCAGCAGCTTGGAGGGTTCACCCCTCCACTTT
len: 14; j_gene: TRBJ2-5; d_gene: NA; abundance: many; v_gene: TRBV7-2; CDR3aa: CASSVQVLQETQYF; CDR3nt: TGTGCCAGCAGCGTCCAGGTACTCCAAGAGACCCAGTACTTC
len: 16; j_gene: TRBJ1-4; d_gene: NA; abundance: many; v_gene: TRBV10-3; CDR3aa: CAISESASATNEKLFF; CDR3nt: TGTGCCATCAGTGAGTCGGCGTCCGCAACTAATGAAAAACTGTTTTTT
len: 16; j_gene: TRBJ2-5; d_gene: TRBD2; abundance: many; v_gene: TRBV7-9; CDR3aa: CASSFSTTSGGETQYF; CDR3nt: TGTGCCAGCAGCTTCTCAACGACTAGCGGGGGAGAGACCCAGTACTTC
len: 12; j_gene: TRBJ1-1; d_gene: NA; abundance: many; v_gene: TRBV6-1; CDR3aa: CASFIKQAEAFF; CDR3nt: TGTGCCAGCTTTATTAAGCAGGCTGAAGCTTTCTTT
len: 14; j_gene: TRBJ1-1; d_gene: TRBD1; abundance: many; v_gene: TRBV5-1; CDR3aa: CASSLADRISEAFF; CDR3nt: TGCGCCAGCAGCTTGGCGGACAGGATTTCTGAAGCTTTCTTT
len: 14; j_gene: TRBJ2-5; d_gene: NA; abundance: many; v_gene: TRBV5-1; CDR3aa: CASSPNGGMETQYF; CDR3nt: TGCGCCAGCAGCCCAAACGGAGGAATGGAGACCCAGTACTTC
len: 13; j_gene: TRBJ1-2; d_gene: NA; abundance: many; v_gene: TRBV27; CDR3aa: CASSFQGGSGYTF; CDR3nt: TGTGCCAGCAGTTTCCAAGGGGGAAGTGGCTACACCTTC
len: 11; j_gene: TRBJ1-1; d_gene: NA; abundance: NA; v_gene: TRBV29-1; CDR3aa: CSVGNRNEAFF; CDR3nt: TGCAGCGTTGGGAACAGAAATGAAGCTTTCTTT
len: 16; j_gene: TRBJ2-1; d_gene: TRBD2; abundance: few; v_gene: TRBV5-1; CDR3aa: CASSLDGAGGYNEQFF; CDR3nt: TGCGCCAGCAGCTTGGATGGAGCGGGGGGTTACAATGAGCAGTTCTTC
len: 14; j_gene: TRBJ2-1; d_gene: TRBD2; abundance: few; v_gene: TRBV2; CDR3aa: CASSGSGGRNEQFF; CDR3nt: TGTGCCAGCAGTGGGAGCGGGGGGCGGAATGAGCAGTTCTTC
len: 14; j_gene: TRBJ1-1; d_gene: NA; abundance: many; v_gene: TRBV20-1; CDR3aa: CSAPPAGVNTEAFF; CDR3nt: TGCAGTGCCCCCCCGGCAGGAGTGAACACTGAAGCTTTCTTT
len: 14; j_gene: TRBJ1-2; d_gene: NA; abundance: many; v_gene: TRBV3-1; CDR3aa: CASSPSVRGAGYTF; CDR3nt: TGTGCCAGCAGCCCTTCCGTGAGGGGCGCGGGCTACACCTTC
len: 12; j_gene: TRBJ1-1; d_gene: TRBD1; abundance: many; v_gene: TRBV12-3/TRBV12-4; CDR3aa: CASSSGTGEAFF; CDR3nt: TGTGCCAGCAGTTCCGGGACAGGGGAAGCTTTCTTT
len: 16; j_gene: TRBJ2-3; d_gene: TRBD1; abundance: NA; v_gene: TRBV7-9; CDR3aa: CASSRSGTGTTDTQYF; CDR3nt: TGTGCCAGCAGCAGATCCGGGACAGGGACGACAGATACGCAGTATTTT
len: 15; j_gene: TRBJ2-7; d_gene: NA; abundance: NA; v_gene: TRBV11-2; CDR3aa: CASSLTNRADYEQYF; CDR3nt: TGTGCCAGCAGCCTTACAAACAGGGCCGACTACGAGCAGTACTTC
len: 12; j_gene: TRBJ1-1; d_gene: NA; abundance: NA; v_gene: TRBV20-1; CDR3aa: CSARGQETEAFF; CDR3nt: TGCAGTGCTAGAGGGCAAGAGACTGAAGCTTTCTTT
len: 12; j_gene: TRBJ1-6; d_gene: NA; abundance: many; v_gene: TRBV6-2/TRBV6-3; CDR3aa: CASSPGNSPLHF; CDR3nt: TGTGCCAGCAGTCCGGGGAATTCACCCCTCCACTTT
len: 14; j_gene: TRBJ1-6; d_gene: NA; abundance: many; v_gene: TRBV20-1; CDR3aa: CSAEKGRHNSPLHF; CDR3nt: TGCAGTGCAGAGAAGGGGCGCCATAATTCACCCCTCCACTTT
len: 14; j_gene: TRBJ2-5; d_gene: NA; abundance: NA; v_gene: TRBV12-3/TRBV12-4; CDR3aa: CASSLRTSGETQYF; CDR3nt: TGTGCCAGCAGTTTAAGGACCTCCGGGGAGACCCAGTACTTC
len: 16; j_gene: TRBJ2-7; d_gene: TRBD2; abundance: NA; v_gene: TRBV20-1; CDR3aa: CSARVAGGPPHYEQYF; CDR3nt: TGCAGTGCTAGAGTTGCGGGGGGCCCCCCGCACTACGAGCAGTACTTC
len: 11; j_gene: TRBJ2-3; d_gene: NA; abundance: many; v_gene: TRBV20-1; CDR3aa: CSPFRTDTQYF; CDR3nt: TGCAGTCCGTTCCGCACAGATACGCAGTATTTT
len: 16; j_gene: TRBJ2-2; d_gene: TRBD2; abundance: NA; v_gene: TRBV20-1; CDR3aa: CSARDRLAGETGELFF; CDR3nt: TGCAGTGCTAGAGATCGACTAGCGGGGGAAACCGGGGAGCTGTTTTTT
len: 14; j_gene: TRBJ1-5; d_gene: NA; abundance: NA; v_gene: TRBV5-6; CDR3aa: CASSLSGLDQPQHF; CDR3nt: TGTGCCAGCAGCTTGTCAGGGTTGGATCAGCCCCAGCATTTT
len: 14; j_gene: TRBJ2-3; d_gene: TRBD2; abundance: many; v_gene: TRBV20-1; CDR3aa: CSSAARGRADTQYF; CDR3nt: TGCAGCTCAGCCGCACGGGGGAGGGCAGATACGCAGTATTTT
len: 14; j_gene: TRBJ1-1; d_gene: NA; abundance: many; v_gene: TRBV27; CDR3aa: CASSLKGSYTEAFF; CDR3nt: TGTGCCAGCAGTTTAAAAGGGAGCTACACTGAAGCTTTCTTT
len: 16; j_gene: TRBJ2-3; d_gene: NA; abundance: many; v_gene: TRBV5-6; CDR3aa: CASSLPGTGYTDTQYF; CDR3nt: TGTGCCAGCAGCCTCCCCGGGACTGGATACACAGATACGCAGTATTTT
len: 14; j_gene: TRBJ2-2; d_gene: NA; abundance: many; v_gene: TRBV29-1; CDR3aa: CSVMEQGNTGELFF; CDR3nt: TGCAGCGTTATGGAACAGGGGAACACCGGGGAGCTGTTTTTT
len: 14; j_gene: TRBJ1-5; d_gene: NA; abundance: many; v_gene: TRBV10-2; CDR3aa: CASSEIEGNQPQHF; CDR3nt: TGCGCCAGCAGTGAGATCGAGGGCAATCAGCCCCAGCATTTT
len: 18; j_gene: TRBJ1-5; d_gene: NA; abundance: many; v_gene: TRBV21-1; CDR3aa: CASSKWRGRGVSNQPQHF; CDR3nt: TGTGCCAGCAGCAAATGGCGGGGTCGGGGAGTTAGCAATCAGCCCCAGCATTTT
len: 15; j_gene: TRBJ1-1; d_gene: NA; abundance: many; v_gene: TRBV7-3; CDR3aa: CASSQDGGANTEAFF; CDR3nt: TGTGCCAGCAGCCAGGACGGGGGGGCGAACACTGAAGCTTTCTTT
len: 16; j_gene: TRBJ1-2; d_gene: NA; abundance: many; v_gene: TRBV4-1; CDR3aa: CASSQDIGQTNYGYTF; CDR3nt: TGCGCCAGCAGCCAAGATATCGGCCAGACCAACTATGGCTACACCTTC
len: 12; j_gene: TRBJ1-2; d_gene: TRBD1; abundance: many; v_gene: TRBV5-1; CDR3aa: CASSDRGGGYTF; CDR3nt: TGCGCCAGCTCAGACAGGGGCGGTGGCTACACCTTC
len: 13; j_gene: TRBJ1-2; d_gene: NA; abundance: many; v_gene: TRBV27; CDR3aa: CASSFRGNYGYTF; CDR3nt: TGTGCCAGCAGTTTCCGGGGTAACTATGGCTACACCTTC
len: 13; j_gene: TRBJ1-2; d_gene: NA; abundance: many; v_gene: TRBV12-3/TRBV12-4; CDR3aa: CASSLQGNYGYTF; CDR3nt: TGTGCCAGCAGCCTACAAGGGAACTATGGCTACACCTTC
len: 18; j_gene: TRBJ2-3; d_gene: NA; abundance: many; v_gene: TRBV27; CDR3aa: CASSLLSRGARTSSTQYF; CDR3nt: TGTGCCAGCAGTTTATTGAGTCGGGGGGCCAGGACGTCTAGCACGCAGTATTTT
len: 18; j_gene: TRBJ2-2; d_gene: TRBD2; abundance: many; v_gene: TRBV20-1; CDR3aa: CSASYPGLAGRRTGELFF; CDR3nt: TGCAGTGCTAGCTACCCGGGACTAGCGGGGCGGCGAACCGGGGAGCTGTTTTTT
len: 15; j_gene: TRBJ1-1; d_gene: NA; abundance: many; v_gene: TRBV3-1; CDR3aa: CASSPNMDRNTEAFF; CDR3nt: TGTGCCAGCAGCCCGAACATGGACAGGAACACTGAAGCTTTCTTT
len: 14; j_gene: TRBJ1-2; d_gene: NA; abundance: NA; v_gene: TRBV15; CDR3aa: CATSDLLANYGYTF; CDR3nt: TGTGCCACCAGCGATCTTTTAGCTAACTATGGCTACACCTTC
len: 15; j_gene: TRBJ1-1; d_gene: TRBD1; abundance: NA; v_gene: TRBV10-3; CDR3aa: CAISEMTGMNTEAFF; CDR3nt: TGTGCCATCAGTGAGATGACAGGGATGAACACTGAAGCTTTCTTT
len: 16; j_gene: TRBJ1-2; d_gene: TRBD1; abundance: many; v_gene: TRBV24-1; CDR3aa: CATSDAGTGIYYGYTF; CDR3nt: TGTGCCACCAGTGATGCCGGGACAGGGATCTACTATGGCTACACCTTC
len: 17; j_gene: TRBJ2-1; d_gene: TRBD1; abundance: many; v_gene: TRBV5-1; CDR3aa: CASSLTGTGARGAEQFF; CDR3nt: TGCGCCAGCAGCTTAACCGGGACAGGGGCACGAGGCGCTGAGCAGTTCTTC
len: 14; j_gene: TRBJ1-5; d_gene: NA; abundance: many; v_gene: TRBV5-1; CDR3aa: CASSSGLPNQPQHF; CDR3nt: TGCGCCAGCTCCTCAGGGCTGCCCAATCAGCCCCAGCATTTT
len: 15; j_gene: TRBJ1-1; d_gene: NA; abundance: many; v_gene: TRBV10-3; CDR3aa: CAISVYENQNTEAFF; CDR3nt: TGTGCCATCAGTGTCTACGAAAACCAGAACACTGAAGCTTTCTTT
len: 20; j_gene: TRBJ2-6; d_gene: TRBD1; abundance: many; v_gene: TRBV10-3; CDR3aa: CAINAGFEGQGSSGANVLTF; CDR3nt: TGTGCCATCAACGCAGGTTTTGAGGGACAGGGAAGCTCTGGGGCCAACGTCCTGACTTTC
len: 15; j_gene: TRBJ1-5; d_gene: TRBD1; abundance: many; v_gene: TRBV20-1; CDR3aa: CSARSQGASNQPQHF; CDR3nt: TGCAGTGCTAGATCACAGGGGGCAAGCAATCAGCCCCAGCATTTT